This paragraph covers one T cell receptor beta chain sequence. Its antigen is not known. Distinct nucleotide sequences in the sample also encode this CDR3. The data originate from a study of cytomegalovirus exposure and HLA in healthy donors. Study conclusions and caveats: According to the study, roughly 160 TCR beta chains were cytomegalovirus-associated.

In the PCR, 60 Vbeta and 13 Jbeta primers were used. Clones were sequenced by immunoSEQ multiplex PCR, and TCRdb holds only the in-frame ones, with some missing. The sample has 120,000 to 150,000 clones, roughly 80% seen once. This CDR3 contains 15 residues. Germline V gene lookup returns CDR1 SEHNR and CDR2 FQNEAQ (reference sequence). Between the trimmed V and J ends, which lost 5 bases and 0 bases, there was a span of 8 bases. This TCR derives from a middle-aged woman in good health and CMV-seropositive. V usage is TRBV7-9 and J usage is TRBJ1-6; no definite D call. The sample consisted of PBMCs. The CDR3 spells CASSPEGSYNSPLHF. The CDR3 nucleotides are TGTGCCAGCAGCCCCGAGGGCTCCTATAATTCACCCCTCCACTTT.